Sequencing of this T cell receptor (beta chain) was carried out in a study of blood T cell repertoires in COVID-19. Across the study: COVID-19 samples collected from the United States, Italy and Spain covered acute and convalescent phases.

How the authors handled the data: Amplification of reference gene primers provided the estimated nucleated cell counts. Some clones are missing from TCRdb's copy, which holds only in-frame ones; the method was immunoSEQ multiplex PCR. V and J calls and clone size are those listed in that table; D and trimming were worked out from the DNA. The sample holds about 270,000 clones, about nine tenths seen once. The sequence was collected from a man aged 40-55 years with active or convalescent COVID-19. Sequenced material: peripheral blood.

The CDR3 DNA reads TGTGCCTGGAGTGTTGGGGGCACCATGAACACTGAAGCTTTCTTT. Translation: CAWSVGGTMNTEAFF. This chain links TRBV30 with TRBJ1-1; D is possibly TRBD1 (6 bases). Germline lookup yields CDR1 GTSNPN and CDR2 SVGIG (reference sequence). Between the trimmed V and J ends, which lost 0 bases and 0 bases, there was a span of 11 bases. The CDR3 runs to 15 residues.